This note documents a single TCR beta chain sequence. J gave up 8 bases and V 3 bases, and 8 bases lay outside the gene matches. The CDR3 length is 15 residues. Germline V CDR1 and CDR2: MNHNS, SASEGT. No progression to ophthalmopathy during 18 months of follow-up defined stable disease. RNA transcripts provided the source from which TCR beta CDR3 regions were amplified. HTBI primers were employed in a first-round RT-PCR of the TCR CDR3. Each CDR3 protein is one row after TCRdb ran MiXCR on the multiplex PCR reads. Counted here are under 650,000 distinct CDR3 sequences, under 20% occurring once; the ten biggest clones make up approximately 3.8%. The data originate from a study of T cells in Graves' hyperthyroidism and ophthalmopathy.

The specimen sequenced was blood. The chain is built from TRBV6-1 and TRBJ2-3; TRBD2 matches 10 bases. The sequence came from a young woman with Graves' hyperthyroidism. The chain's CDR3 is CASSDSSGRRGTQYF. CDR3 in DNA: TGTGCCAGCAGTGATTCTAGCGGGAGACGGGGTACGCAGTATTTT.